This section outlines one T cell receptor (beta chain) sequence together with its context. Its specificity is unknown. This specimen belongs to a study of cytomegalovirus exposure and HLA in healthy donors. Study-wide points: It was assumed in the presence/absence analyses that sequencing depth was roughly uniform across donors. It was 164 TCR beta chains that were listed as cytomegalovirus-associated.

This PCR relied on a set of 60 Vbeta primers and 13 Jbeta primers. In the authors' workflow: In a later analysis, about 12 million of about 80 million unique beta chains occurred in at least two donors. The table came from immunoSEQ multiplex PCR; TCRdb's copy has only in-frame clones and leaves some out. V and J calls and clone size are given by that table; D and trimming were obtained from the DNA. The table shows around 130,000 clones, with 75% to 85% occurring only once. Unrecorded immune exposure was likely among donors, who were nominally healthy when sampled. This CDR3 is built from 16 residues. V trimming: 0 bases; J trimming: 3 bases; junction bases outside the gene matches: 8. The V gene's germline CDR1 is SGHRS and CDR2 YFSETQ.

This TCR was recovered from a man in his forties in good health and CMV-seronegative. The chain recombines TRBV5-1 with TRBJ2-7; 8 nucleotides agree with TRBD2. Sequenced input: PBMCs. The CDR3 sequence: CASSLVGVAGNYEQYF. CDR3 nucleotide sequence: TGCGCCAGCAGCTTGGTTGGGGTAGCGGGAAACTACGAGCAGTACTTC.